This passage covers 28 T cell receptor beta chains from one sample sequenced in a study of shared clonotypes between healthy human individuals (dated by TCRdb to about 2020). The library was obtained by the immunoSEQ multiplex PCR assay. TCRdb retrieved this table from immuneACCESS and kept in-frame rearrangements only. Not all clones are present; in checked studies, unresolved V genes account for under half, and no reason is known for the remainder. In this sample the table shows 950,000 to 1,300,000 clones, about 76% of which occur a single time. 1.4% of the sample is in the top ten clones. Material for sequencing was memory CD4+ T cells sorted from blood. The cell subset or site label here, explained by the study, means: CD45RA-negative fraction. These receptors were taken from a man younger than 35 in good health.

The count of this clone is one. This sequence joins TRBV4-1 and TRBJ2-7, with TRBD1 matching 10 bases. The CDR3 totals 16 residues. Germline-derived CDR1 and CDR2 are MGHRA and YSYEKL. Trimming at V came to 2 bases and at J to 2 bases, leaving 6 bases not matched to a gene. This CDR3 reads CASSQLAGQGAYEQYF. The DNA of the CDR3 is TGCGCCAGCAGCCAACTTGCCGGACAGGGGGCCTACGAGCAGTACTTC.

The chain joins TRBV5-6 to TRBJ1-1, with 9 positions matching TRBD1. CDR3 length: 14 residues. The ends lost 4 bases at V and 4 bases at J; junction bases unmatched: 5. CDR1 is SGHDT, CDR2 YYEEEE, per germline. This CDR3 reads CASSSRDRVTEAFF. The CDR3 DNA sequence: TGTGCCAGCAGCAGCCGGGACAGGGTCACTGAAGCTTTCTTT.

This sequence joins TRBV7-3 and TRBJ2-1; D possibly corresponds to TRBD2 (6 bases). Germline V CDR1 and CDR2: SGHTA, FQGTGA. Trimming removed 5 bases at V and 5 bases at J, with 13 bases between. CDR3 size: 14 residues. Written as DNA, the CDR3 is TGTGCCAGCAGCCCTACCGGGAGTCACAATGAGCAGTTCTTC. It translates to CASSPTGSHNEQFF.

The chain employs TRBV6-5 and TRBJ2-2; possible D gene TRBD2, 6 bases. Trimming took 4 bases from V and 1 from J, leaving 10 bases between them. CDR1 and CDR2 from the germline V gene are MNHEY and SVGAGI. The CDR3 contains 15 residues. The CDR3 DNA reads as TGTGCCAGCAGTTTCGGGGGAAAGAACACCGGGGAGCTGTTTTTT. Translation gives CASSFGGKNTGELFF.

Worth noting for this clone: A far bigger clonotype differs at one base, so this is likely a read error. The chain couples TRBV6-5 to TRBJ1-2; D unclear. The V gene's germline CDR1 is MNHEY and CDR2 SVGAGI. The length of the CDR3 is 13 residues. V lost 2 bases, J lost 4 bases, and 8 bases lay in between. The CDR3, as DNA: TGTGCCAGCAGTTACGGGGAGGGCTATGGCTACACCTTC. The encoded protein is CASSYGEGYGYTF.

The V gene is TRBV2, the J gene TRBJ2-5, with D tentatively TRBD2 (5 bases). The germline gives CDR1 SNHLY, CDR2 FYNNEI. The CDR3 length is 14 residues. The germline V and J ends were trimmed by 7 bases and 7 bases, with 19 bases remaining between them. CDR3 in amino acids: CASILDSSSGTQYF. CDR3 nucleotides: TGTGCCAGCATACTGGACTCCTCGTCAGGGACCCAGTACTTC.

The V call is TRBV10-3, the J call TRBJ2-6, with a possible D match to TRBD2 (6 bases). This CDR3 comprises 17 residues. Trimming took off 6 bases at V and 0 bases at J, with 15 bases between the two ends. Germline loops: CDR1 ENHRY, CDR2 SYGVKD. CDR3 nucleotides: TGTGCCATCAGCTCCCGCGTGGAGGGCTCTGGGGCCAACGTCCTGACTTTC. Translated: CAISSRVEGSGANVLTF.

The chain combines TRBV6-1 with TRBJ1-1; no definite D call. This CDR3 spans 16 amino acids. Germline V gene data show CDR1 as MNHNS and CDR2 as SASEGT. Trimming cost V 1 base and J 5 bases, with 17 bases left between them. The CDR3 protein is CASSEVFPAGRTEAFF. CDR3 DNA: TGTGCCAGCAGTGAAGTCTTTCCCGCGGGGAGGACTGAAGCTTTCTTT.

The rearrangement joins TRBV29-1 to TRBJ1-2; D gene ambiguous. This CDR3 is built from 11 residues. Per germline, CDR1 SQVTM and CDR2 ANQGSEA. Trimming removed 7 bases at V and 11 bases at J, with 17 bases between. CDR3 DNA: TGCAGCGCTGTGGAGGGAACTAATTACACCTTC. This sequence encodes CSAVEGTNYTF.

This chain joins TRBV4-3 and TRBJ1-2, with 7 bases identical to TRBD1. The CDR3 is made up of 14 amino acids. Trimming cost V 4 bases and J 6 bases; bases outside gene matches: 8. The germline CDR1 and CDR2 sequences are LGHNA and YSLEER. The CDR3 DNA reads as TGCGCCAGCAGCCCGACAGGGAACCCTAATGGCTACACCTTC. As protein: CASSPTGNPNGYTF.

This clone was found a few times. The CDR3 sequence: CASSEGATRGADTQYF. The CDR3 DNA sequence: TGTGCCAGCAGTGAAGGTGCGACTAGAGGGGCGGATACGCAGTATTTT. The chain is built from TRBV6-1 and TRBJ2-3; D might be TRBD2 (6 bases). This CDR3 is built from 16 residues. V was clipped by 1 base and J by 6 bases, with 17 bases between them. CDR1 and CDR2 from the germline V gene are MNHNS and SASEGT.

The chain joins TRBV25-1 to TRBJ2-7, with 11 bases fitting TRBD2. V shed 5 bases, J shed 6 bases, and the junction held 3 bases outside the gene matches. This CDR3 spans 13 amino acids. Germline V CDR1 and CDR2: MGHDK, SYGVNS. For the CDR3, the DNA is TGTGCCAGCAGTTATAGCGGGGGGGGCGAGCAGTACTTC. It encodes CASSYSGGGEQYF.

The chain combines TRBV5-1 with TRBJ1-2; D not certain. Looked up from germline, CDR1 is SGHRS and CDR2 is YFSETQ. The CDR3 spans 14 residues. V was trimmed by 0 bases and J by 6 bases, leaving 12 bases between them. CDR3 protein: CASSLGGMVNGYTF. The CDR3 bases are TGCGCCAGCAGCTTGGGAGGGATGGTTAATGGCTACACCTTC. Using reference TRBV5-1 and TRBJ1-2 for the parts outside the CDR3, the full variable domain is KAGVTQTPRYLIKTRGQQVTLSCSPISGHRSVSWYQQTPGQGLQFLFEYFSETQRNKGNFPGRFSGRQFSNSRSEMNVSTLELGDSALYLCASSLGGMVNGYTFGSGTRLTVV.

In nucleotides, the CDR3 is TGCGCCAGCAGCTTGGACAGGAGGGGAAGCGGCTACACCTTC. This sequence encodes CASSLDRRGSGYTF. The chain combines TRBV5-1 with TRBJ1-2, with a weak D call TRBD1 (5 bases). V lost 0 bases and J lost 8, with 14 bases in between. The CDR3 is 14 residues long. Germline V gene lookup returns CDR1 SGHRS and CDR2 YFSETQ. Combining the CDR3 with reference TRBV5-1 and TRBJ1-2 gives the whole variable domain KAGVTQTPRYLIKTRGQQVTLSCSPISGHRSVSWYQQTPGQGLQFLFEYFSETQRNKGNFPGRFSGRQFSNSRSEMNVSTLELGDSALYLCASSLDRRGSGYTFGSGTRLTVV.

This clone has only one observation. This chain uses TRBV30 with TRBJ2-5; D call uncertain. This CDR3 contains 15 residues. Germline CDR1 and CDR2: GTSNPN and SVGIG (reference sequence). Trimming took 0 bases from V and 4 from J, leaving 15 bases between them. The CDR3 nucleotides are TGTGCCTGGAGTGTAGGAGTCAAGGCGGCAGAGACCCAGTACTTC. This sequence encodes CAWSVGVKAAETQYF. The full variable domain, in which reference TRBV30 and TRBJ2-5 provide the parts outside the CDR3, is SQTIHQWPATLVQPVGSPLSLECTVEGTSNPNLYWYRQAAGRGLQLLFYSVGIGQISSEVPQNLSASRPQDRQFILSSKKLLLSDSGFYLCAWSVGVKAAETQYFGPGTRLLVL.

This clone has a handful of counts. The rearrangement joins TRBV19 to TRBJ2-3; D not resolved. The CDR3 covers 13 residues. Germline CDR1 is LNHDA and CDR2 is SQIVND (reference sequence). Trimming cost V 5 bases and J 1 base, with 7 bases left between them. CDR3 sequence: CASSPTGTDTQYF. CDR3 sequence (DNA): TGTGCCAGTAGTCCTACCGGCACAGATACGCAGTATTTT.

In this sample, this clone turned up once. The rearrangement uses TRBV7-2 and TRBJ1-3; 10 bases line up with TRBD1. Germline CDR1 and CDR2: SGHTA and FQGNSA. The V gene end was trimmed by 5 bases and the J gene end by 4 bases; junction bases not matched to a gene: 5. The CDR3 has 15 amino acids. The DNA for the CDR3 is TGTGCCAGCAGCCGACAGGGGGCGGAAGGAAACACCATATATTTT. As protein: CASSRQGAEGNTIYF.

The CDR3 here is CASSIGLAVANEQFF. The CDR3 coding sequence is TGTGCCAGTAGTATAGGCCTAGCGGTCGCCAATGAGCAGTTCTTC. The chain uses TRBV19 and TRBJ2-1, with 7 bases aligning to TRBD2. J was trimmed by 6 bases and V by 1 base; bases with no gene match: 6. This CDR3 is 15 amino acids long. Per germline, CDR1 LNHDA and CDR2 SQIVND (reference sequence).

This clone was counted once. The chain couples TRBV10-3 to TRBJ1-1; no clear D. The CDR3 consists of 16 residues. V shed 11 bases and J shed 0 bases, with 22 bases lying between them. Germline CDR1 and CDR2: ENHRY and SYGVKD. In nucleotides, the CDR3 is TGTGCCTCCTCGCGGTTGGTAACCTTTATGAACACTGAAGCTTTCTTT. Translation gives CASSRLVTFMNTEAFF.

The sample holds many counts of this clone. V gene TRBV28 combines with J gene TRBJ2-3; 8 bases are a match to TRBD2. The length of the CDR3 is 15 residues. The trim removed 1 base at V and 1 base at J, leaving 1 base unmatched. Germline V lookup: CDR1 MDHEN, CDR2 SYDVKM. CDR3 sequence reads: CASSLYGRGTDTQYF. The CDR3 DNA reads as TGTGCCAGCAGTTTATACGGGAGGGGCACAGATACGCAGTATTTT.

V is TRBV6-4 and J is TRBJ2-2; 9 nucleotides agree with TRBD1. V lost 6 bases to trimming and J lost 2 bases; unmatched junction nucleotides: 4. The CDR3 contains 15 residues. Germline V gene sequence: CDR1 MRHNA, CDR2 SNTAGT. CDR3 coding DNA: TGTGCCAGCAGCCCGGGACAGGGAAACACCGGGGAGCTGTTTTTT. Its translation is CASSPGQGNTGELFF.

The gene calls are TRBV5-6 and TRBJ2-3, with 7 bases aligning to TRBD2. This CDR3 region has 16 residues. V was pared by 0 bases and J by 5 bases, with 9 bases of the junction left unmatched. The germline CDR1 and CDR2 sequences are SGHDT and YYEEEE. CDR3 amino acids: CASSLGLAGDGDTQYF. The DNA for the CDR3 is TGTGCCAGCAGCTTGGGCTTGGCGGGAGATGGAGATACGCAGTATTTT. The full variable domain, in which reference TRBV5-6 and TRBJ2-3 provide the parts outside the CDR3, is DAGVTQSPTHLIKTRGQQVTLRCSPKSGHDTVSWYQQALGQGPQFIFQYYEEEERQRGNFPDRFSGHQFPNYSSELNVNALLLGDSALYLCASSLGLAGDGDTQYFGPGTRLTVL.

The chain couples TRBV28 to TRBJ2-5, with D possibly matching TRBD2 (6 bases). Germline assignment: CDR1 MDHEN and CDR2 SYDVKM. CDR3 size: 16 residues. The V gene lost 4 bases and the J gene lost 4 bases, with 19 bases spanning the gap. CDR3 residues: CASSSPGIAAVETQYF. The CDR3 nucleotides read TGTGCCAGCAGTTCCCCCGGGATAGCGGCGGTAGAGACCCAGTACTTC.

This clone was seen a single time. The sample contains more than one DNA sequence encoding this CDR3. This rearrangement joins TRBV30 to TRBJ1-5; D is perhaps TRBD1 (6 bases). This CDR3 contains 13 residues. The V gene lost 0 bases and the J gene lost 7 bases, with 10 bases spanning the gap. Germline V CDR1 and CDR2: GTSNPN, SVGIG (reference sequence). In DNA form, the CDR3 reads TGTGCCTGGAGTGTGGGGGGCGACCAGCCCCAGCATTTT. Encoded protein: CAWSVGGDQPQHF.

About this clone itself: The same CDR3 can be traced to other DNA sequences in this sample. This rearrangement joins TRBV19 to TRBJ1-2, with 8 positions matching TRBD1. Germline CDR1 LNHDA, CDR2 SQIVND (reference sequence). This CDR3 contains 14 residues. V was clipped by 5 bases and J by 5 bases; unmatched bases: 7. The CDR3 sequence: CASSSDRGNYGYTF. For the CDR3, the DNA is TGTGCCAGTAGTTCCGACAGGGGAAATTATGGCTACACCTTC.

This clone was seen a handful of times. This chain connects TRBV6-6 to TRBJ1-3; D gene unclear. The V gene's germline CDR1 is MNHNY and CDR2 SVGAGI (reference sequence). This CDR3 has 15 amino acids. Trimming cost V 0 bases and J 0 bases, with 6 bases left between them. CDR3 in amino acids: CASSYSPDSGNTIYF. In DNA, the CDR3 is TGTGCCAGCAGTTACTCTCCGGACTCTGGAAACACCATATATTTT.

The genes are TRBV10-3 and TRBJ2-7; the D gene is possibly TRBD2 (5 bases). Germline V gene sequence: CDR1 ENHRY, CDR2 SYGVKD. The CDR3 covers 14 residues. Trimming left V 7 bases short and J 2 bases short, with 15 bases between. The CDR3 bases are TGTGCCATCAAAGCCGACGGGAACCCCTACGAGCAGTACTTC. Amino acids: CAIKADGNPYEQYF.

A remark on this clone: This same CDR3 is encoded by further DNA sequences in the sample. The chain has TRBV30 and TRBJ1-5; 8 bases agree with TRBD1. In germline, CDR1 is GTSNPN, CDR2 SVGIG (reference sequence). V trimming: 0 bases; J trimming: 6 bases; junction bases outside the gene matches: 4. The CDR3 sequence is 14 residues long. In DNA form, the CDR3 reads TGTGCCTGGAGTGTGCAGGGGGCAGGTCAGCCCCAGCATTTT. This sequence encodes CAWSVQGAGQPQHF.